The next 29 T cell receptor beta chains were all read from a single sample in a study of Graves' ophthalmopathy and Graves' hyperthyroidism. TCR beta CDR3 amplification used RNA transcripts. HTBI primers served in a first-round RT-PCR, which a second-round multiplex PCR followed. TCRdb redid the calling of the multiplex PCR reads with MiXCR, one entry per CDR3 protein. This sample yields around 1,000,000 distinct CDR3 sequences, of which about 40% are seen a single time; around 10% belongs to the top ten. Sequenced: peripheral blood or thyroid tissue (not recorded which). These receptors came from an adult man with Graves' hyperthyroidism.

The CDR3 reads CASSHRDRAGTEAFF. CDR3 nucleotide sequence: TGTGCCAGCAGCCACCGGGACAGGGCGGGCACTGAAGCTTTCTTT. The chain combines TRBV5-8 with TRBJ1-1; 9 bases are shared with TRBD1. Trimming took 4 bases from V and 4 from J; bases not matched to a gene: 8. Germline loops: CDR1 SGHTS, CDR2 YDEGEE. There are 15 residues in the CDR3.

The rearrangement uses TRBV7-9 and TRBJ2-5; 8 nucleotides align to TRBD2. V lost 5 bases, J lost 5 bases, and 13 bases stayed unmatched. The CDR3 is 16 residues long. Germline V lookup: CDR1 SEHNR, CDR2 FQNEAQ (reference sequence). The CDR3 DNA follows: TGTGCCAGCAGCGCCCCCGGGGGGGTGAGAGTGGAGACCCAGTACTTC. Translated, it gives CASSAPGGVRVETQYF.

This clonotype was counted only a few times. This chain connects TRBV7-9 to TRBJ2-7; TRBD2 aligns across 7 bases. The germline gives CDR1 SEHNR, CDR2 FQNEAQ (reference sequence). The trim removed 2 bases at V and 5 bases at J, leaving 6 bases unmatched. This CDR3 has 14 amino acids. The CDR3 bases are TGTGCCAGCAGCTTAAAGACTAGCTCTGACGAGCAGTACTTC. It yields the protein CASSLKTSSDEQYF.

The chain has TRBV25-1 and TRBJ1-6; possible D gene TRBD1, 6 bases. CDR3 size: 15 residues. Trimming removed 6 bases at V and 7 bases at J, with 16 bases between. Germline V gene lookup returns CDR1 MGHDK and CDR2 SYGVNS. The CDR3 coding sequence is TGTGCCAGCAGCGCCGACAGGACGATGAATTCACCCCTCCACTTT. Its protein product is CASSADRTMNSPLHF.

This clonotype was counted at least ten times. The J gene is TRBJ2-7, the V gene TRBV5-1; D is perhaps TRBD1 (6 bases). Trimming took 4 bases from V and 2 from J, leaving 19 bases between them. Germline loops: CDR1 SGHRS, CDR2 YFSETQ. The CDR3 totals 16 residues. CDR3 in amino acids: CASSPGAGTIAYEQYF. In DNA form, the CDR3 reads TGCGCCAGCAGCCCCGGGGCCGGGACAATCGCCTACGAGCAGTACTTC.

Only a few counts were recorded for this clonotype. The junction departs from the called germline gene at one end, perhaps through a read error. The chain carries TRBV19 and TRBJ2-2; no firm D call. CDR1 is LNHDA and CDR2 is SQIVND in the germline V gene (reference sequence). This CDR3 is built from 13 residues. The CDR3, as DNA: TGTGCCAGTGGTATCTCGTTGGGCGGGGAGCTGTTTTTT. This gives the protein CASGISLGGELFF.

V and J are TRBV7-8 and TRBJ1-2; 7 bases line up with TRBD1. This CDR3 is built from 14 residues. The germline V gene encodes CDR1 SGHVS and CDR2 FQNEAQ. V dropped 5 bases and J dropped 4; count of bases not matched to a gene: 7. The chain's CDR3 is CASSAWTGGYGYTF. DNA of the CDR3: TGTGCCAGCAGCGCCTGGACAGGTGGCTATGGCTACACCTTC.

This clonotype was recorded many times. V is TRBV29-1 and J is TRBJ2-7, with D perhaps TRBD1 or TRBD2 (5 bases each). V was trimmed by 1 base and J by 4 bases, leaving 14 bases between them. Germline-derived CDR1 and CDR2 are SQVTM and ANQGSEA. The CDR3 totals 14 residues. The CDR3 sequence is CSVEGKGSRYEQYF. CDR3 coding DNA: TGCAGCGTTGAAGGCAAGGGGAGCAGATACGAGCAGTACTTC.

V is TRBV5-1 and J is TRBJ2-6, with 8 bases fitting TRBD1. CDR1 is SGHRS and CDR2 is YFSETQ in the germline V gene. J lost 13 bases, V lost 4 bases, and 7 bases had no gene match. The CDR3 loop spans 13 amino acids. CDR3 coding DNA: TGCGCCAGCAGCCGAAATCGGGACAGGGTCCTGACTTTC. This codes for CASSRNRDRVLTF. Full variable domain (missing parts from reference TRBV5-1 and TRBJ2-6): KAGVTQTPRYLIKTRGQQVTLSCSPISGHRSVSWYQQTPGQGLQFLFEYFSETQRNKGNFPGRFSGRQFSNSRSEMNVSTLELGDSALYLCASSRNRDRVLTFGAGSRLTVL.

This chain uses TRBV7-2 with TRBJ2-5; D is ambiguous. CDR1 and CDR2 from the germline V gene are SGHTA and FQGNSA. CDR3 length: 12 residues. V dropped 2 bases and J dropped 9 bases, with 10 bases sitting between them. CDR3 residues: CASSLYDQPQYF. The CDR3 nucleotides read TGTGCCAGCAGCTTATACGATCAGCCCCAGTACTTC. The full variable domain, with the rest looked up from reference TRBV7-2 and TRBJ2-5, is GAGVSQSPSNKVTEKGKDVELRCDPISGHTALYWYRQSLGQGLEFLIYFQGNSAPDKSGLPSDRFSAERTGGSVSTLTIQRTQQEDSAVYLCASSLYDQPQYFGPGTRLLVL.

The table lists this clonotype with many counts. V usage is TRBV11-2 and J usage is TRBJ2-5; 13 bases are shared with TRBD2. Looked up from germline, CDR1 is SGHAT and CDR2 is FQNNGV. The length of the CDR3 is 16 residues. With 5 bases clipped from V and 2 bases from J, the junction kept 5 bases outside the gene matches. The CDR3 DNA reads TGTGCCAGCAGCCGATTACTAGCGGGGGGGCAAGAGACCCAGTACTTC. It yields the protein CASSRLLAGGQETQYF.

This clonotype was observed many times. The chain carries TRBV19 and TRBJ1-1; TRBD1 is a possible D gene (5 bases). V was cut by 3 bases and J by 1 base, with 6 bases left in between. From germline, CDR1 is LNHDA and CDR2 SQIVND (reference sequence). The CDR3 runs 13 residues. The CDR3 sequence is CASSITGNTEAFF. The CDR3 region has the DNA TGTGCCAGTAGTATTACAGGGAACACTGAAGCTTTCTTT.

This chain joins TRBV27 and TRBJ1-6; D gene uncertain. V was trimmed by 8 bases and J by 10 bases, leaving 15 bases between them. Germline CDR1 and CDR2: MNHEY and SMNVEV (reference sequence). The CDR3 has 13 residues. As DNA, the CDR3 is TGTGCCAGCTGCCCTCGTTTGGAGTCACCCCTCCACTTT. This sequence encodes CASCPRLESPLHF.

This clonotype was counted at least ten times. This chain uses TRBV7-3 with TRBJ1-2; D may be TRBD1 (5 bases). Per germline, CDR1 SGHTA and CDR2 FQGTGA. CDR3 size: 14 residues. V shed 5 bases and J shed 5 bases, with 15 bases lying between them. CDR3 coding DNA: TGTGCCAGCAGCCCCGGGACGGAAGGTTATGGCTACACCTTC. Its translation: CASSPGTEGYGYTF. Looking up the rest from reference TRBV7-3 and TRBJ1-2 gives the full variable domain: GAGVSQTPSNKVTEKGKYVELRCDPISGHTALYWYRQSLGQGPEFLIYFQGTGAADDSGLPNDRFFAVRPEGSVSTLKIQRTERGDSAVYLCASSPGTEGYGYTFGSGTRLTVV.

At least ten counts were recorded for this clonotype. The V and J genes are TRBV24-1 and TRBJ2-5, with TRBD1 identical over 7 bases. Trimming took 11 bases from V and 0 from J; bases not matched to a gene: 26. This CDR3 has 20 amino acids. The germline CDR1 and CDR2 sequences are KGHDR and SFDVKD. CDR3 coding DNA: TGTGCCAGAACTGCGGACAGGCCCCGAAATCGACCGGTCTACCAAGAGACCCAGTACTTC. Translation gives CARTADRPRNRPVYQETQYF.

V and J are TRBV10-2 and TRBJ1-2; D perhaps matches TRBD1 (6 bases). The CDR3 has 16 amino acids. Trimming pared 2 bases from V and 4 bases from J, leaving 17 bases between. Per the germline V gene, CDR1 is WSHSY and CDR2 is SAAADI. The CDR3 spells CASSEPDSLILYGYTF. CDR3 DNA sequence: TGCGCCAGCAGTGAGCCGGACAGTCTTATACTCTATGGCTACACCTTC.

The V gene is TRBV6-4, the J gene TRBJ2-6, with D unresolved. The CDR3 contains 13 residues. Trimming took 10 bases from V and 0 from J, leaving 7 bases between them. Germline CDR1 MRHNA, CDR2 SNTAGT. CDR3 loop: CAIANSGANVLTF. CDR3 nucleotide sequence: TGTGCCATCGCGAACTCTGGGGCCAACGTCCTGACTTTC.

This clonotype has a handful of counts. V is TRBV19 and J is TRBJ1-1; D perhaps matches TRBD1 (6 bases). Trimming took 3 bases from V and 1 from J, leaving 15 bases between them. The CDR3 consists of 16 residues. The germline V gene has CDR1 LNHDA and CDR2 SQIVND (reference sequence). CDR3 bases: TGTGCCAGTAGTATTCTGTGGGGGCAGTCGAACACTGAAGCTTTCTTT. This sequence encodes CASSILWGQSNTEAFF.

The V call is TRBV29-1, the J call TRBJ1-5, with 8 bases lining up with TRBD1. The germline V gene has CDR1 SQVTM and CDR2 ANQGSEA. With V trimmed by 8 bases and J by 5 bases, 5 bases remained unmatched. The CDR3 contains 12 residues. The CDR3, as DNA: TGCAGCTTCTCGACAGGGGATCAGCCCCAGCATTTT. Translation: CSFSTGDQPQHF.

The table lists this clonotype with a few counts. The rearrangement uses TRBV9 and TRBJ1-1; 11 bases align to TRBD1. The germline V gene has CDR1 SGDLS and CDR2 YYNGEE. The length of the CDR3 is 15 residues. J was trimmed by 3 bases and V by 0 bases; bases with no gene match: 1. Written as DNA, the CDR3 is TGTGCCAGCAGCGTAGGGGGACAGGGGGACACTGAAGCTTTCTTT. This gives the protein CASSVGGQGDTEAFF.

This clonotype was seen repeatedly, ten times or more. J is TRBJ1-2 and V is TRBV7-9; D is undetermined. From germline, CDR1 is SEHNR and CDR2 FQNEAQ (reference sequence). The CDR3 runs 14 residues. The ends were cut back, 1 base at V and 2 bases at J, with 8 bases in the middle. DNA of the CDR3: TGTGCCAGCAGCTTAGATCCAGGAAACTATGGCTACACCTTC. It specifies CASSLDPGNYGYTF.

The genes are TRBV7-6 and TRBJ1-5, with TRBD1 identical over 9 bases. CDR1 is SGHVS and CDR2 is FNYEAQ in the germline V gene. Trimming removed 4 bases from V and 4 bases from J; junction bases left unmatched: 8. The CDR3 contains 16 residues. DNA of the CDR3: TGTGCCAGCAGCTCCTCGCAGGGACAGGGTAATCAGCCCCAGCATTTT. Amino acids: CASSSSQGQGNQPQHF. The full variable domain, in which reference TRBV7-6 and TRBJ1-5 provide the parts outside the CDR3, is GAGVSQSPRYKVTKRGQDVALRCDPISGHVSLYWYRQALGQGPEFLTYFNYEAQQDKSGLPNDRFSAERPEGSISTLTIQRTEQRDSAMYRCASSSSQGQGNQPQHFGDGTRLSIL.

At least ten counts were recorded for this clonotype. CDR3: CSAEDRENSPLHF. The CDR3 region has the DNA TGCAGTGCTGAGGACAGGGAAAATTCACCCCTCCACTTT. This chain joins TRBV20-1 and TRBJ1-6, with 8 bases identical to TRBD1. The V segment lost 5 bases and the J segment 7 bases; nucleotides outside the gene matches: 4. The CDR3 loop spans 13 amino acids. Germline V gene data show CDR1 as DFQATT and CDR2 as SNEGSKA (reference sequence).

This clonotype was recorded at least ten times. This chain uses TRBV24-1 with TRBJ1-2, with D maybe TRBD1 (6 bases). Germline CDR1 is KGHDR and CDR2 is SFDVKD. The V end was cut by 6 bases, the J end by 6 bases, with 13 bases between. The CDR3 contains 13 residues. CDR3 in amino acids: CATSITGLDGYTF. For the CDR3, the DNA is TGTGCCACCAGTATCACAGGGTTGGATGGCTACACCTTC.

At least ten counts were recorded for this clonotype. V usage is TRBV9 and J usage is TRBJ1-1; D is ambiguous. Germline V gene data show CDR1 as SGDLS and CDR2 as YYNGEE. Trimming took off 3 bases at V and 1 base at J, with 13 bases between the two ends. CDR3 length: 15 residues. CDR3 coding DNA: TGTGCCAGCAGCGGGGCTCCGCGAGGGAACACTGAAGCTTTCTTT. Translation: CASSGAPRGNTEAFF. The full variable domain, completed using reference TRBV9 and TRBJ1-1, is DSGVTQTPKHLITATGQRVTLRCSPRSGDLSVYWYQQSLDQGLQFLIQYYNGEERAKGNILERFSAQQFPDLHSELNLSSLELGDSALYFCASSGAPRGNTEAFFGQGTRLTVV.

This clonotype was counted between two and nine times. The V and J genes are TRBV20-1 and TRBJ2-7; possibly TRBD1 or TRBD2 for D (6 bases each). The length of the CDR3 is 14 residues. Germline V gene data show CDR1 as DFQATT and CDR2 as SNEGSKA (reference sequence). V was clipped by 1 base and J by 2 bases, with 12 bases between them. CDR3 DNA: TGCAGTGCTAGAGGGGGGGCTTCGACCTACGAGCAGTACTTC. Amino acids: CSARGGASTYEQYF.

A note on this clonotype: The CDR3 end shows no conserved phenylalanine or tryptophan, and so a read error is likely. It is unclear where the CDR3 begins or ends on the DNA, so no DNA is shown, and the CDR3 is as TCRdb lists it. The rearrangement links TRBV6-6 to TRBJ2-2; the listed D gene, TRBD2, was not tested against the DNA. The CDR3 has 11 amino acids, counting both end residues. Germline loops: CDR1 MNHNY, CDR2 SVGAGI (reference sequence). The CDR3 sequence: CASSFVLSGGP.

A word on this clonotype: A much larger clone differs by one base, so this may be a read error. The rearrangement links TRBV14 to TRBJ1-5, with 7 positions matching TRBD1. The CDR3 has 15 residues. Per the germline V gene, CDR1 is SGHDN and CDR2 is FVKESK. Germline trimming cut 1 base from V and 5 bases from J; bases unmatched to any gene: 5. This CDR3 reads CASSQGDRSDQPQHF. The CDR3 DNA is TGTGCCAGCAGCCAAGGGGACAGATCCGATCAGCCCCAGCATTTT.

This clonotype was observed at least ten times. This chain links TRBV19 with TRBJ1-1, with D hard to call. This CDR3 comprises 13 residues. Looked up from germline, CDR1 is LNHDA and CDR2 is SQIVND (reference sequence). Trimming stripped 6 bases from V and 8 bases from J, with 16 bases between. The chain's CDR3 is CASRTTGPEEAFF. The CDR3 nucleotides are TGTGCCAGTAGAACTACGGGCCCTGAAGAAGCTTTCTTT.